This T cell receptor beta chain emerged from a study of shared clonotypes between healthy human individuals. The CDR3 runs 15 residues. Germline assignment: CDR1 SNHLY and CDR2 FYNNEI. V was clipped by 9 bases and J by 2 bases; unmatched bases: 10. Sequencing was performed with immunoSEQ multiplex PCR; in TCRdb, only in-frame clones are kept and a portion is missing. The sample contains about 2 million clones, approximately 94% of which appear only once. Points on this clone: The antigen is undetermined.

Naive CD8 cells comprised CD45RO-negative, CCR7-positively selected cells, excluding terminally differentiated effector memory CD45RA+ cells. Study-level results: The study generally estimated greater richness for naive than memory subsets.

The gene calls are TRBV2 and TRBJ2-7; 10 bases agree with TRBD2. The sequence came from a man aged 18 to 35 in good health. The sequenced material came from naive CD8+ T cells sorted from blood. CDR3 bases: TGTGCCAGTTTAACTAGCGGGGCATCGACCTACGAGCAGTACTTC. It encodes CASLTSGASTYEQYF. Supplemented by reference TRBV2 and TRBJ2-7, the full variable domain reads EPEVTQTPSHQVTQMGQEVILRCVPISNHLYFYWYRQILGQKVEFLVSFYNNEISEKSEIFDDQFSVERPDGSNFTLKIRSTKLEDSAMYFCASLTSGASTYEQYFGPGTRLTVT.